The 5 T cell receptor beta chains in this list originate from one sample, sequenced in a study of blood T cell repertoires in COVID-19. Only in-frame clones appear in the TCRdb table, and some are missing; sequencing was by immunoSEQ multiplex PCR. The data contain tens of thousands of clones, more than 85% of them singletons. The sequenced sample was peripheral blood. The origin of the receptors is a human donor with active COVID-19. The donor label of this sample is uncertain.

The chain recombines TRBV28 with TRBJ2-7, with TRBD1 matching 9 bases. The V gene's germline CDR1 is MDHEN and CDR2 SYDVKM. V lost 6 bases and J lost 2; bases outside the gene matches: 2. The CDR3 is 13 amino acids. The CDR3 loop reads CASRTGGTYEQYF. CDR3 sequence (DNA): TGTGCCAGCAGGACAGGGGGGACCTACGAGCAGTACTTC.

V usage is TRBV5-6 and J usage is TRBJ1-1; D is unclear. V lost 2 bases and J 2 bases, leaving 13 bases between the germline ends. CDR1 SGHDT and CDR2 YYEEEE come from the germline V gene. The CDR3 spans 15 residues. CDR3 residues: CASSFRGMKNTEAFF. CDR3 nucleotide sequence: TGTGCCAGCAGCTTTCGGGGAATGAAAAACACTGAAGCTTTCTTT.

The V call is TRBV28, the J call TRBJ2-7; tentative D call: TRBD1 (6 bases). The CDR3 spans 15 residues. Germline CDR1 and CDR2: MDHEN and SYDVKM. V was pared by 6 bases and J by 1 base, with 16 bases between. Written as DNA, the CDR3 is TGTGCCAGCAGGGGGGCAGCGAGAGATTCCTACGAGCAGTACTTC. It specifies CASRGAARDSYEQYF.

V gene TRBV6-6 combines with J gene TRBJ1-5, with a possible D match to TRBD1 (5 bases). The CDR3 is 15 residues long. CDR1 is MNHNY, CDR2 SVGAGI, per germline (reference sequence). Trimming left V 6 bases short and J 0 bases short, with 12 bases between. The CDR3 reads CASRVRAYSNQPQHF. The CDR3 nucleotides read TGTGCCAGCAGGGTCAGGGCCTATAGCAATCAGCCCCAGCATTTT.

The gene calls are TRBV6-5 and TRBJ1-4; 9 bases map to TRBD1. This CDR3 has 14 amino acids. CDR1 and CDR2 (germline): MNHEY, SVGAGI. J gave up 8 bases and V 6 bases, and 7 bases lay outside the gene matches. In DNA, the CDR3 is TGTGCCAGCAGCCGAACCGGGACAGGGGAAAAACTGTTTTTT. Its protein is CASSRTGTGEKLFF.